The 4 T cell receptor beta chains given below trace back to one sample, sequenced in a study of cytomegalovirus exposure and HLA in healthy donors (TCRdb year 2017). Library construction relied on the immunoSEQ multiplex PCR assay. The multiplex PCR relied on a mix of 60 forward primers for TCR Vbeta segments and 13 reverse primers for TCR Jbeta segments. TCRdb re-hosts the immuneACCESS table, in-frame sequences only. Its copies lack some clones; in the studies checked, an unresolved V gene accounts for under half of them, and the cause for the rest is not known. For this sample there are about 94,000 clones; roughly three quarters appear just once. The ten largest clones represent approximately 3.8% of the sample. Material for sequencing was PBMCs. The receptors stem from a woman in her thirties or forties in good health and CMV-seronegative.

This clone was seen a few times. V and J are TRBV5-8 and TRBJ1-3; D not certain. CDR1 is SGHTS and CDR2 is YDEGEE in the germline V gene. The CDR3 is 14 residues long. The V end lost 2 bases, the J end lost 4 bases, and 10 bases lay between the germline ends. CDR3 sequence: CASSFPGGGNTIYF. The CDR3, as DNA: TGTGCCAGCAGCTTCCCGGGCGGGGGAAACACCATATATTTT.

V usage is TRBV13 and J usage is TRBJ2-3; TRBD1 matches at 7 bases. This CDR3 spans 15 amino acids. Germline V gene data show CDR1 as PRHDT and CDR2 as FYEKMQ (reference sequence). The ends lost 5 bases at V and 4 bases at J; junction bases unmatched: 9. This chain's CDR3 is CASSTQGENADTQYF. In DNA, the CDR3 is TGTGCCAGCAGCACGCAGGGGGAGAACGCAGATACGCAGTATTTT.

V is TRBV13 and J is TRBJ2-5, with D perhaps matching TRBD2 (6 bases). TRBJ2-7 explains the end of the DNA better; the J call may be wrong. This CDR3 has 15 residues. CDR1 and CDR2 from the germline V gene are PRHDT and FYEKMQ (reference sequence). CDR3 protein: CASSLWGVDSDEQYF. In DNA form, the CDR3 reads TGTGCCAGCAGCTTATGGGGGGTGGATTCCGACGAGCAGTACTTC.

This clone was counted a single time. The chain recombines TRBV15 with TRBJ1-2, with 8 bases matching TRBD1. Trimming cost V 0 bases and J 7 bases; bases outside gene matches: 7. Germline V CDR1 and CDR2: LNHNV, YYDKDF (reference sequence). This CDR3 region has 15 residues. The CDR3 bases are TGTGCCACCAGCAGAGATAGTCAGGGGGCTCGTGGCTACACCTTC. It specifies CATSRDSQGARGYTF.